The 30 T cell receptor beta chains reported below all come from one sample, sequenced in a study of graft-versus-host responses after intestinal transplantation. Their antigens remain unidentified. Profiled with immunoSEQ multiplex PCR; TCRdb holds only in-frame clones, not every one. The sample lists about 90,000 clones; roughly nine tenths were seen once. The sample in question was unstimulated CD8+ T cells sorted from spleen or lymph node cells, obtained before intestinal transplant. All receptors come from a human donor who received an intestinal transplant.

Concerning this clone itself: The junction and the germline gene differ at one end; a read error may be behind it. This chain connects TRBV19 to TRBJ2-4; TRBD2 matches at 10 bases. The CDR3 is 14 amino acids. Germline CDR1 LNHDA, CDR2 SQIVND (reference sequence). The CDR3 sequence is CASRIAGGTDIQYF. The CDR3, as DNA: TGTGCCAGTAGGATAGCGGGGGGAACGGACATTCAGTACTTC.

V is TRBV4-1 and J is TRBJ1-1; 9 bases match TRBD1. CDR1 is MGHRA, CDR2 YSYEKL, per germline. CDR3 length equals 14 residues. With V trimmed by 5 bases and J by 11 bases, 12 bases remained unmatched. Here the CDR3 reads CASSSRDRDVEAFF. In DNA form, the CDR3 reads TGCGCCAGCAGCTCCCGGGACAGGGACGTTGAGGCTTTCTTT.

The CDR3 is CASSQVSSLTGTGTLQETQYF. The CDR3 nucleotides read TGCGCCAGCAGCCAAGTTTCCTCTCTTACCGGGACAGGGACACTTCAAGAGACCCAGTACTTC. The chain links TRBV4-1 to TRBJ2-5; 9 nucleotides line up with TRBD1. The germline gives CDR1 MGHRA, CDR2 YSYEKL. The CDR3 is made up of 21 amino acids. V shed 1 base, J shed 2 bases, and the junction held 20 bases outside the gene matches.

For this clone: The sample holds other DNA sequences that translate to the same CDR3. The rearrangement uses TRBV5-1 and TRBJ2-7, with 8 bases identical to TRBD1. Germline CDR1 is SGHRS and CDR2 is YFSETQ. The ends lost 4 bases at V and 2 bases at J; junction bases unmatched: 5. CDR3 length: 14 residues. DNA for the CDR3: TGCGCCAGCAGCCCTAGACAGGGGACCTACGAGCAGTACTTC. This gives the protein CASSPRQGTYEQYF.

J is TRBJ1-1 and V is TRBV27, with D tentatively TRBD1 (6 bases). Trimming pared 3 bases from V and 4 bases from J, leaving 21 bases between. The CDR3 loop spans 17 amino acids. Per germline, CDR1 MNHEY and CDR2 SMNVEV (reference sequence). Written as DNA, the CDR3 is TGTGCCAGCAGTTTCTTGGGGGCAGCCCCTGCGACCACTGAAGCTTTCTTT. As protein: CASSFLGAAPATTEAFF.

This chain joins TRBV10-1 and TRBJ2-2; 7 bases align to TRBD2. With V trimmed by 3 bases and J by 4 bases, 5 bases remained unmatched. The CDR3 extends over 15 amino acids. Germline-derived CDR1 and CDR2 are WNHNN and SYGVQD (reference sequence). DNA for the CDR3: TGCGCCAGCAGTGACCGGACTAGTGGCACCGGGGAGCTGTTTTTT. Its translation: CASSDRTSGTGELFF.

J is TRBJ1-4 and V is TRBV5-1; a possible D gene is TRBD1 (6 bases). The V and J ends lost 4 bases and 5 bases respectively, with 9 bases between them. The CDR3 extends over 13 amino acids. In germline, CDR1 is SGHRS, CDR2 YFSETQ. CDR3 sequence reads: CASSGGLNEKLFF. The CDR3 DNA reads TGCGCCAGCAGCGGGGGCTTAAATGAAAAACTGTTTTTT.

Written as DNA, the CDR3 is TGTGCCAGCAGTGAAGTTCCCGGCGGCAATGAGCAGTTCTTC. It translates to CASSEVPGGNEQFF. The chain joins TRBV6-1 to TRBJ2-1; D unclear. CDR1 is MNHNS, CDR2 SASEGT, per germline. The V end was cut by 1 base, the J end by 6 bases, with 10 bases between. This CDR3 contains 14 residues.

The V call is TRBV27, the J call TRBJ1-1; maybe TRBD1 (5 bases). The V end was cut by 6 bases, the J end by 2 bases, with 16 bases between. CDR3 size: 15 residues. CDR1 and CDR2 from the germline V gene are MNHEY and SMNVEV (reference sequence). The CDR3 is CASSLPGLPNTEAFF. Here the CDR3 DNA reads TGTGCCAGCAGCCTACCGGGACTTCCCAACACTGAAGCTTTCTTT.

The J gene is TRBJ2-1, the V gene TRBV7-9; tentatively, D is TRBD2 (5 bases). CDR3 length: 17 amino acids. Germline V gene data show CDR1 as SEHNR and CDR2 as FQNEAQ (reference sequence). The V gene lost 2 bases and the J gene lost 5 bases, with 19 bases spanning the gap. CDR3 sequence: CASSLSPRGIGDNEQFF. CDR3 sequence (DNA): TGTGCCAGCAGCTTATCCCCACGGGGAATAGGAGACAATGAGCAGTTCTTC.

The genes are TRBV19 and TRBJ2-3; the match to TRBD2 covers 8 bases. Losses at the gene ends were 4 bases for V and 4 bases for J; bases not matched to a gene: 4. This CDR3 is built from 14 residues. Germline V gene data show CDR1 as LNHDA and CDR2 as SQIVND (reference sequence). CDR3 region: CASSSGGHADTQYF. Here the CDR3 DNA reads TGTGCCAGTAGTAGCGGGGGGCATGCAGATACGCAGTATTTT. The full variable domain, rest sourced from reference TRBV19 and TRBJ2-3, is DGGITQSPKYLFRKEGQNVTLSCEQNLNHDAMYWYRQDPGQGLRLIYYSQIVNDFQKGDIAEGYSVSREKKESFPLTVTSAQKNPTAFYLCASSSGGHADTQYFGPGTRLTVL.

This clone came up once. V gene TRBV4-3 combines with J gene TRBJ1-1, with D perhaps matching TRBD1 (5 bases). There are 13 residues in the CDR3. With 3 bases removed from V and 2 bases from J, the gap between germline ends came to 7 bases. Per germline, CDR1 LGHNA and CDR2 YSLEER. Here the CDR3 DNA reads TGCGCCAGCAGCCAGACAGATAACACTGAAGCTTTCTTT. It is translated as CASSQTDNTEAFF.

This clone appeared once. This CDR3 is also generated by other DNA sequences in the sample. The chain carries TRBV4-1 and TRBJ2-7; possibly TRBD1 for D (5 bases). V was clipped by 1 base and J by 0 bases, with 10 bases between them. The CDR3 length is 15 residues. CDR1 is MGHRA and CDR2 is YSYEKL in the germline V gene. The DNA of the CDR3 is TGCGCCAGCAGCCAAGGTACAGGTAGCTCCTACGAGCAGTACTTC. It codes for CASSQGTGSSYEQYF.

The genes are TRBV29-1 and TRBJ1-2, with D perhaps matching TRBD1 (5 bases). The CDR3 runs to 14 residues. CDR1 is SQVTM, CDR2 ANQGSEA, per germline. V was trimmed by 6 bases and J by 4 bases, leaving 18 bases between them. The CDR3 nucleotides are TGCAGCGTCGCAGACAGACCTCTTGGCTATGGCTACACCTTC. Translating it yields CSVADRPLGYGYTF.

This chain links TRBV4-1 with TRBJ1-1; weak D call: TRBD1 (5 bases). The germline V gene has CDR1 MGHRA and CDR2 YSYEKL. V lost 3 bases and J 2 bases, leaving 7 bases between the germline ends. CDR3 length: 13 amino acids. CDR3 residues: CASSQDINTEAFF. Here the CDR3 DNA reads TGCGCCAGCAGCCAGGACATTAACACTGAAGCTTTCTTT.

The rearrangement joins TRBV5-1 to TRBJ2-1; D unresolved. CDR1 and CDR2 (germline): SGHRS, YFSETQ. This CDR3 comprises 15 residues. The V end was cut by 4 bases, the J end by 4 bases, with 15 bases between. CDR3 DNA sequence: TGCGCCAGCAGCAGTAGCACGGTAATATACAATGAGCAGTTCTTC. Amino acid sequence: CASSSSTVIYNEQFF.

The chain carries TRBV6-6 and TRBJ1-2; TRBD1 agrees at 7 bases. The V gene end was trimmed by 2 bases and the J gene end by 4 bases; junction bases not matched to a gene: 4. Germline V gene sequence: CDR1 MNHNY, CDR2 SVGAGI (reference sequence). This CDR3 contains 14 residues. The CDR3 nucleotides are TGTGCCAGCAGTTACACGGGACAGATCTATGGCTACACCTTC. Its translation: CASSYTGQIYGYTF.

The DNA for the CDR3 is TGTGCCAGCCCCGGGGGGGAAGCTGAAGCTTTCTTT. This codes for CASPGGEAEAFF. The V call is TRBV2, the J call TRBJ1-1, with D possibly TRBD1 on 5 matching bases. CDR1 and CDR2 (germline): SNHLY, FYNNEI. The CDR3 is 12 amino acids. The V gene lost 8 bases and the J gene lost 6 bases, with 13 bases spanning the gap.

CDR3 nucleotide sequence: TGTGCCAGCAGCTTTACGGGCCCTACGACAGGGGGCATTGGGGAGACCCAGTACTTC. This codes for CASSFTGPTTGGIGETQYF. The V call is TRBV7-3, the J call TRBJ2-5; 10 bases agree with TRBD1. Germline values: CDR1 SGHTA, CDR2 FQGTGA. CDR3 size: 19 residues. Trimming at V came to 3 bases and at J to 5 bases, leaving 18 bases not matched to a gene.

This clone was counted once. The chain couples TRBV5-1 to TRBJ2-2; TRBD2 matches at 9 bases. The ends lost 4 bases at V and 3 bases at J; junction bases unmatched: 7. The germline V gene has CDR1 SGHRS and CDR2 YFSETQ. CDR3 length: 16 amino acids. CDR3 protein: CASSRLAVSDTGELFF. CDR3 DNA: TGCGCCAGCAGCCGACTAGCGGTTTCAGACACCGGGGAGCTGTTTTTT.

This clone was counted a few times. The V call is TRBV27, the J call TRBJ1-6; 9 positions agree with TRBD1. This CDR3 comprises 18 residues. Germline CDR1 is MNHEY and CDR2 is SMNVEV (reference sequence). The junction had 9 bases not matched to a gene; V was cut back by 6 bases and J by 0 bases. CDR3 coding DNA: TGTGCCAGCAGCACGGACAGGGGAGGTGGCTCCTATAATTCACCCCTCCACTTT. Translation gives CASSTDRGGGSYNSPLHF.

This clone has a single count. The CDR3 bases are TGTGCCAGCAGCGACCCGGGACAGGGGGTCACCGGGGAGCTGTTTTTT. Encoded protein: CASSDPGQGVTGELFF. The chain couples TRBV5-4 to TRBJ2-2, with TRBD1 matching over 11 bases. The germline CDR1 and CDR2 sequences are SGHNT and YYREEE (reference sequence). The trim removed 4 bases at V and 4 bases at J, leaving 6 bases unmatched. CDR3 length equals 16 residues.

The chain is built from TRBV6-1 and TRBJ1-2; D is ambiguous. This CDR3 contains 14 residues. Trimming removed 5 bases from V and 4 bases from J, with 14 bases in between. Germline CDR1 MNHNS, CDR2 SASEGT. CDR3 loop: CASSWNPGFYGYTF. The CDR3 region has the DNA TGTGCCAGCAGTTGGAACCCGGGTTTCTATGGCTACACCTTC.

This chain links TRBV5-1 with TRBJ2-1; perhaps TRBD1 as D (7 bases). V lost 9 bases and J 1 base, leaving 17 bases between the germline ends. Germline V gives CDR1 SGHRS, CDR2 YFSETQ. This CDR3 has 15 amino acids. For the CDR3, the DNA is TGCGCCACCGCGCGACAGGGAGGATCCTACAATGAGCAGTTCTTC. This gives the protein CATARQGGSYNEQFF.

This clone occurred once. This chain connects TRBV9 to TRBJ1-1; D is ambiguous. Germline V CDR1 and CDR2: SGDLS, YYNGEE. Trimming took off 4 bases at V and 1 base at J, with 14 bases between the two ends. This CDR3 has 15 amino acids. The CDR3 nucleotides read TGTGCCAGCAGCAGCGGACGGGGAGCGAACACTGAAGCTTTCTTT. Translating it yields CASSSGRGANTEAFF.

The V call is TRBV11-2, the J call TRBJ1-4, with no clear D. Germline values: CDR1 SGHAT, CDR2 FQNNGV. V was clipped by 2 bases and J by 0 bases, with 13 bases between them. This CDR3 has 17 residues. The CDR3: CASSLFVGRATNEKLFF. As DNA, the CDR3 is TGTGCCAGCAGCTTATTCGTCGGGCGGGCAACTAATGAAAAACTGTTTTTT.

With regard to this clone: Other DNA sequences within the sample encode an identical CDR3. CDR3 amino acids: CASSMASGAYNEQFF. Written as DNA, the CDR3 is TGTGCCAGTAGTATGGCTAGCGGGGCCTACAATGAGCAGTTCTTC. V and J are TRBV19 and TRBJ2-1; 9 positions agree with TRBD2. Germline assignment: CDR1 LNHDA and CDR2 SQIVND (reference sequence). The trim removed 3 bases at V and 2 bases at J, leaving 2 bases unmatched. The CDR3 extends over 15 amino acids.

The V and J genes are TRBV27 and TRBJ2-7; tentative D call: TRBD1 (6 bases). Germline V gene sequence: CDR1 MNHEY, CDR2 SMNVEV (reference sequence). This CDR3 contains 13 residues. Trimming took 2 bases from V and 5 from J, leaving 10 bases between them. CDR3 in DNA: TGTGCCAGCAGTTTAAGGGGGAGTGACGAGCAGTACTTC. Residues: CASSLRGSDEQYF.

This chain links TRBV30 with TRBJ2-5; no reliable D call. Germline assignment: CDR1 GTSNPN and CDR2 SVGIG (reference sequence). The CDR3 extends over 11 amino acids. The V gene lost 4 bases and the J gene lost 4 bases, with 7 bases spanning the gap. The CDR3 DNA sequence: TGTGCCTGGATCTCGGGAGAGACCCAGTACTTC. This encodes CAWISGETQYF.

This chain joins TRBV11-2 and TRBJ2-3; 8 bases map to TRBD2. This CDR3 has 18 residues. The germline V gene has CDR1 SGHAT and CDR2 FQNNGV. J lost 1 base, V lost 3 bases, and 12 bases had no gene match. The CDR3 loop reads CASSFPLAAGGGTDTQYF. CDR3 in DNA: TGTGCCAGCAGCTTTCCTTTGGCTGCGGGGGGTGGCACAGATACGCAGTATTTT. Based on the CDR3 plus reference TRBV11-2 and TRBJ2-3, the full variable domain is EAGVAQSPRYKIIEKRQSVAFWCNPISGHATLYWYQQILGQGPKLLIQFQNNGVVDDSQLPKDRFSAERLKGVDSTLKIQPAKLEDSAVYLCASSFPLAAGGGTDTQYFGPGTRLTVL.